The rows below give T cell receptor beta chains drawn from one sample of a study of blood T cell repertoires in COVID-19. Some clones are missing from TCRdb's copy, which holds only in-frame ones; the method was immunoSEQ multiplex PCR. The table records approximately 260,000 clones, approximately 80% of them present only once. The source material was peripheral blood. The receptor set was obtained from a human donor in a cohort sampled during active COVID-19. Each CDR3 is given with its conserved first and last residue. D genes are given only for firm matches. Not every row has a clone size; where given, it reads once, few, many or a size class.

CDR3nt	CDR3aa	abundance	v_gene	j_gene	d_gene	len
TGTGCCCTCCGGGACAGGGTCCCCGGGGAGCTGTTTTTT	CALRDRVPGELFF	.	TRBV10-3	TRBJ2-2	TRBD1	13
TGTGCCAGCAGTTTGGGGGTGACAGGGGGTCAGCCCCAGCATTTT	CASSLGVTGGQPQHF	.	TRBV28	TRBJ1-5	TRBD1	15
TGTGCCAGCAGTATGAGCGGGGTTTCAGATACGCAGTATTTT	CASSMSGVSDTQYF	.	TRBV2	TRBJ2-3	TRBD2	14
TGTGCCAGTAGCCCGACAGGGGGCGCCTACTATGGCTACACCTTC	CASSPTGGAYYGYTF	.	TRBV19	TRBJ1-2	TRBD1	15
TGTGCCAGCAGCGCTTGGGGCAGCATGAACACTGAAGCTTTCTTT	CASSAWGSMNTEAFF	.	TRBV14	TRBJ1-1	.	15
TGTGCCAGCTCCGAAGGACAGGGGAACTATGGCTACACCTTC	CASSEGQGNYGYTF	few	TRBV18	TRBJ1-2	TRBD1	14
TGTGCCAGCAGCAAAATCAGCTACAATGAGCAGTTCTTC	CASSKISYNEQFF	once	TRBV21-1	TRBJ2-1	.	13
TGTGCCAGCAGCCCGCGTGTAGGACAGGGTCCGGGCACTGAAGCTTTCTTT	CASSPRVGQGPGTEAFF	.	TRBV3-1/TRBV3-2	TRBJ1-1	TRBD1	17
TGTGCCAGTAGTACCCAGACAGGCGCTAATTCACCCCTCCACTTT	CASSTQTGANSPLHF	.	TRBV19	TRBJ1-6	.	15
TGTGCCAGTACCCCCGGACAGGGTTCTGGGGCCAACGTCCTGACTTTC	CASTPGQGSGANVLTF	.	TRBV19	TRBJ2-6	TRBD1	16
TGTGCCAGCAGCTTAGCCGTTCCGGGAGGGGGTAGCTCCTATAATTCACCCCTCCACTTT	CASSLAVPGGGSSYNSPLHF	.	TRBV7-2	TRBJ1-6	.	20
TGTGCCAGCAGCCCCACAGGAAACCCCTACGAGCAGTACTTC	CASSPTGNPYEQYF	few	TRBV5-6	TRBJ2-7	.	14
TGTGCCAGCTCCCCCGGGACAGGGTCCTACGAGCAGTACTTC	CASSPGTGSYEQYF	.	TRBV2	TRBJ2-7	TRBD1	14
TGTGCCACCAGCAGAGATGTATTAGGGGACAGGGTAACTGAAGCTTTCTTT	CATSRDVLGDRVTEAFF	few	TRBV15	TRBJ1-1	TRBD1	17
TGTGCCAGCAGGGATGACAGGGGGCTGAGTCAGCCCCAGCATTTT	CASRDDRGLSQPQHF	.	TRBV6-5	TRBJ1-5	TRBD1	15
TGTGCCAGCAGCCAAGAAACACAGGGCCATGAAAAACTGTTTTTT	CASSQETQGHEKLFF	.	TRBV3-1/TRBV3-2	TRBJ1-4	.	15
TGCGCCAGCAGCCAAGATCTTTCGCCCTATTCAAAACTGTTTTTT	CASSQDLSPYSKLFF	.	TRBV4-1	TRBJ1-4	.	15
TGTGCCAGTAGTATAATGCCAGGGGGTCCCTACGAGCAGTACTTC	CASSIMPGGPYEQYF	.	TRBV19	TRBJ2-7	TRBD1	15
TGTGCCAGCATTCGTGGAGGGACCGGGGAGCTGTTTTTT	CASIRGGTGELFF	.	TRBV6-5	TRBJ2-2	.	13
TGTGCCAGCAGCCCCTGGTCCGGGACAGGGAGCACTGAAGCTTTCTTT	CASSPWSGTGSTEAFF	.	TRBV7-9	TRBJ1-1	TRBD1	16